These 14 T cell receptor beta chains originate from one sample sequenced in a study of shared clonotypes between healthy human individuals. TCRdb keeps only in-frame clones here, not all; method: immunoSEQ multiplex PCR. The table has under 850,000 clones, 72% seen once. Sequencing was done on a sample of memory CD4+ T cells sorted from blood. The subset: CD45RA-negative fraction. These TCRs come from a woman younger than 45 in good health.

The chain joins TRBV11-2 to TRBJ2-1, with 10 positions matching TRBD2. Germline V CDR1 and CDR2: SGHAT, FQNNGV. This CDR3 has 17 residues. Trimming at V came to 1 base and at J to 8 bases, leaving 11 bases not matched to a gene. In nucleotides, the CDR3 is TGTGCCAGCAGCTTAGCCCTACTTAGCGGGAGGACGCATGAGCAGTTCTTC. Translated: CASSLALLSGRTHEQFF.

This clone appeared a few times. The chain links TRBV27 to TRBJ2-1, with D maybe TRBD1 (6 bases). Per germline, CDR1 MNHEY and CDR2 SMNVEV (reference sequence). V was clipped by 0 bases and J by 14 bases, with 20 bases between them. The CDR3 is 15 amino acids. In DNA form, the CDR3 reads TGTGCCAGCAGTTTATCTCGGGGACAAATAAGCAAGAAGTTCTTC. Its translation is CASSLSRGQISKKFF.

This chain joins TRBV7-9 and TRBJ2-5, with D hard to call. Germline-derived CDR1 and CDR2 are SEHNR and FQNEAQ (reference sequence). Trimming pared 1 base from V and 9 bases from J, leaving 6 bases between. The CDR3 loop spans 11 amino acids. In DNA form, the CDR3 reads TGTGCCAGCAGCTTAGGTTCGGCCCAGTACTTC. It yields the protein CASSLGSAQYF.

The chain is built from TRBV10-2 and TRBJ2-1; 7 bases align to TRBD1. In germline, CDR1 is WSHSY, CDR2 SAAADI. The V segment lost 5 bases and the J segment 6 bases; nucleotides outside the gene matches: 7. This CDR3 is built from 14 residues. As DNA, the CDR3 is TGCGCCAGCAGTTCTGACAGGGTGGGCAATGAGCAGTTCTTC. Its translation: CASSSDRVGNEQFF.

DNA of the CDR3: TGTGCCAGCAGTAGACAGGGGGCAGACTACACCTTC. Protein: CASSRQGADYTF. The rearrangement joins TRBV25-1 to TRBJ1-2; 10 nucleotides agree with TRBD1. From germline, CDR1 is MGHDK and CDR2 SYGVNS. This CDR3 has 12 residues. Losses at the gene ends were 5 bases for V and 10 bases for J; bases not matched to a gene: 4.

The V gene is TRBV11-2, the J gene TRBJ2-2, with 8 nucleotides matching TRBD2. V dropped 3 bases and J dropped 4; count of bases not matched to a gene: 4. CDR1 SGHAT and CDR2 FQNNGV come from the germline V gene. The CDR3 runs to 15 residues. The CDR3 sequence: CASSFGTSGTGELFF. The CDR3 region has the DNA TGTGCCAGCAGCTTCGGGACTAGTGGCACCGGGGAGCTGTTTTTT.

The chain combines TRBV7-9 with TRBJ1-2; D not resolved. V shed 5 bases and J shed 8 bases, with 24 bases lying between them. The germline V gene has CDR1 SEHNR and CDR2 FQNEAQ (reference sequence). The CDR3 has 16 amino acids. The CDR3 region is CASSQNPTTDDAGYTF. CDR3 sequence (DNA): TGTGCCAGCAGCCAAAACCCGACGACGGACGACGCCGGCTACACCTTC.

There are a few counts of this clone. The chain couples TRBV4-1 to TRBJ2-4; D possibly matches TRBD1 or TRBD2 (5 bases each). Germline V lookup: CDR1 MGHRA, CDR2 YSYEKL. V lost 4 bases and J lost 0, with 22 bases in between. This CDR3 comprises 19 residues. The CDR3 nucleotides read TGCGCCAGCAGCCTCTCATTCATGGGGGAGCGACTAGCCAAAAACATTCAGTACTTC. It translates to CASSLSFMGERLAKNIQYF.

This clone was counted ten times or more. The rearrangement uses TRBV29-1 and TRBJ2-7; tentatively, D is TRBD2 (6 bases). The CDR3 covers 14 residues. Germline loops: CDR1 SQVTM, CDR2 ANQGSEA. Trimming stripped 5 bases from V and 10 bases from J, with 24 bases between. CDR3 nucleotides: TGCAGCGTTCTATCTCTGGCGGGAACTTGGACACAGTACTTC. The encoded protein is CSVLSLAGTWTQYF.

This rearrangement joins TRBV6-5 to TRBJ2-1; 8 bases match TRBD2. The junction had 9 bases not matched to a gene; V was cut back by 2 bases and J by 6 bases. The germline CDR1 and CDR2 sequences are MNHEY and SVGAGI. The CDR3 contains 16 residues. The DNA for the CDR3 is TGTGCCAGCAGTTACACGAGCGGGAGTTCACCCAATGAGCAGTTCTTC. It is translated as CASSYTSGSSPNEQFF.

V usage is TRBV7-3 and J usage is TRBJ2-7, with D possibly being TRBD1 or TRBD2 (5 bases each). This CDR3 is built from 16 residues. V was cut by 2 bases and J by 0 bases, with 14 bases left in between. The germline gives CDR1 SGHTA, CDR2 FQGTGA. The CDR3 sequence is CASSLSSGPLSYEQYF. The CDR3 nucleotides are TGTGCCAGCAGCTTATCCTCGGGACCGCTCTCCTACGAGCAGTACTTC.

This clone came up once. The genes are TRBV25-1 and TRBJ1-5; a weak D match, TRBD1 (6 bases). This CDR3 is built from 14 residues. V lost 4 bases, J lost 9 bases, and 16 bases lay in between. From germline, CDR1 is MGHDK and CDR2 SYGVNS. CDR3 in amino acids: CASSGGGPMRPQHF. In DNA form, the CDR3 reads TGTGCCAGCAGTGGGGGGGGGCCAATGCGGCCCCAGCATTTT.

The chain carries TRBV7-2 and TRBJ2-7; D perhaps matches TRBD2 (5 bases). Germline values: CDR1 SGHTA, CDR2 FQGNSA. CDR3 length: 14 residues. With 5 bases removed from V and 3 bases from J, the gap between germline ends came to 14 bases. The CDR3 protein is CASSLSVTVYEQYF. The CDR3 bases are TGTGCCAGCAGCCTTAGCGTAACGGTCTACGAGCAGTACTTC.

The chain carries TRBV30 and TRBJ1-5; no clear D. Germline V gene sequence: CDR1 GTSNPN, CDR2 SVGIG (reference sequence). The V end was cut by 2 bases, the J end by 0 bases, with 5 bases between. The CDR3 consists of 13 residues. CDR3 residues: CAWSRTSNQPQHF. The CDR3 DNA sequence: TGTGCCTGGAGTCGCACTAGCAATCAGCCCCAGCATTTT.